This T cell receptor (beta chain) was documented in a study of human T cells and chemical hapten exposure. Whole-study context: For the roughly 25-week duration of the study, patients were given weekly doses of diphenylcyclopropenone on the scalp. Points from the study as a whole: Every donor had alopecia, and their immune response may therefore differ from healthy people's.

Germline V gene sequence: CDR1 MDHEN, CDR2 SYDVKM. After removal of 4 bases from V and 5 bases from J, the junction contained 10 bases not matched to a gene. CDR3 size: 15 residues. Time point of the sample: patch test 1, 2 weeks after DPC sensitization. Documented treatment: therapeutic diphenylcyclopropenone sensitization with weekly scalp DPC. In TCRdb, the RACE reads were re-called with MiXCR into one record per CDR3 protein. The sample holds 380,000 or so distinct CDR3 sequences; about 4.8% are singletons and the top ten take around 2%. This clonotype has ten or more counts. Its antigen is unknown.

This clonotype was sampled from a woman between 50 and 59 years old with alopecia areata. Some clones in this sample may be carry-over from other donors' samples. The source was whole blood, collected in connection with sensitization to the hapten diphenylcyclopropenone (DPC). This chain links TRBV28 with TRBJ1-2; 7 bases align to TRBD1. The CDR3 spells CASSSPAGQLYGYTF. CDR3 bases: TGTGCCAGCAGTTCTCCTGCGGGACAGCTGTATGGCTACACCTTC.